A selection of T cell receptor beta chains follows, all from one sample in a study of CD8+ T cells in alopecia areata. The data were produced by immunoSEQ multiplex PCR, yet TCRdb's version contains in-frame clones alone and is incomplete. The sample records some 42,000 clones, more than 90% being singletons. Here the sequenced sample was CD8+ T cells sorted from blood, taken at week 24, from a patient treated with tofacitinib. These receptors originate from a human donor with alopecia areata. Each CDR3 is given with its conserved first and last residue. A D gene is named only where the DNA matches it firmly. The size of a clone is reported for some rows only, either as once, few or many, or as a class for expanded clones.

TRBV1	-	TRBJ2-1	-	CTTPTFGASGGALSHEQFF	TGCACCACTCCGACCTTCGGGGCTAGCGGGGGGGCCTTGTCTCATGAGCAGTTCTTC
TRBV29-1	-	TRBJ2-7	-	CSVEDEGPGEQYF	TGCAGCGTTGAAGATGAAGGTCCTGGCGAGCAGTACTTC
TRBV28	-	TRBJ2-5	-	CASSLDFETQYF	TGTGCCAGCAGTTTAGATTTTGAGACCCAGTACTTC
TRBV27	-	TRBJ1-6	-	CASSLGDGIAPTSPLHF	TGTGCCAGCAGTTTGGGGGACGGTATTGCACCGACCTCACCCCTCCACTTT
TRBV25-1	TRBD1	TRBJ2-3	-	CASSEWDRTTDTQYF	TGTGCCAGCAGTGAATGGGACAGGACCACAGATACGCAGTATTTT
TRBV6-6	TRBD1	TRBJ1-1	-	CATRSGTGLTEAFF	TGTGCCACCCGATCCGGGACAGGGTTAACTGAAGCTTTCTTT
TRBV10-3	TRBD1	TRBJ1-1	-	CAVSYPGTGLTEAFF	TGTGCCGTCTCCTACCCAGGGACAGGGCTCACTGAAGCTTTCTTT
TRBV29-1	-	TRBJ2-2	once	CSVAAVLAPGELFF	TGCAGCGTTGCCGCCGTACTAGCTCCCGGGGAGCTGTTTTTT
TRBV19	-	TRBJ2-1	-	CASSPTGSMFDNEQFF	TGTGCCAGTAGTCCTACAGGTAGTATGTTCGACAATGAGCAGTTCTTC
TRBV6-1	TRBD1	TRBJ1-2	-	CASSTGDRFYGYTF	TGTGCCAGCTCGACGGGGGACAGGTTCTATGGCTACACCTTC
TRBV5-1	-	TRBJ2-2	-	CASSPPTGELFF	TGCGCCAGCAGCCCCCCTACCGGGGAGCTGTTTTTT
TRBV6-5	-	TRBJ2-7	-	CASSYIGTEQYF	TGTGCCAGCAGTTACATAGGGACCGAGCAGTACTTC
TRBV28	-	TRBJ1-1	-	CASSMFLANTEAFF	TGTGCCAGCAGTATGTTCCTGGCGAACACTGAAGCTTTCTTT
TRBV7-6	TRBD1	TRBJ2-1	-	CASSPRVGTGDRNEQFF	TGTGCCAGCAGCCCCCGTGTTGGGACAGGGGATAGGAATGAGCAGTTCTTC
TRBV27	-	TRBJ2-6	-	CASSLEERSGANVLTF	TGTGCCAGCAGTTTAGAAGAGCGCTCTGGGGCCAACGTCCTGACTTTC
TRBV29-1	-	TRBJ2-7	-	CSVEGREDTYEQYF	TGCAGCGTTGAAGGTAGGGAGGACACCTACGAGCAGTACTTC
TRBV15	TRBD2	TRBJ2-7	few	CATSREASGGPYEQYF	TGTGCCACCAGCAGAGAGGCGAGCGGGGGGCCCTACGAGCAGTACTTC
TRBV5-4	TRBD2	TRBJ2-3	-	CASSLTSGPRPDTQYF	TGTGCCAGCAGCTTGACTAGCGGGCCGCGGCCAGATACGCAGTATTTT
TRBV7-2	-	TRBJ2-3	once	CASSSQLVSTDTQYF	TGTGCCAGCAGCTCCCAACTAGTGAGCACAGATACGCAGTATTTT
TRBV6-5	-	TRBJ2-2	few	CASSYTDTGELFF	TGTGCCAGCAGTTACACGGACACCGGGGAGCTGTTTTTT
TRBV15	-	TRBJ1-4	-	CATSGRRFPKNEKLFF	TGTGCCACCAGTGGGCGGAGGTTCCCCAAGAATGAAAAACTGTTTTTT
TRBV7-9	-	TRBJ2-1	-	CASSGSGFNEQFF	TGTGCCAGCAGCGGCTCAGGGTTCAATGAGCAGTTCTTC
TRBV28	-	TRBJ2-2	few	CASSLYGIELFF	TGTGCCAGCAGTTTATACGGAATAGAGCTGTTTTTT
TRBV11-2	-	TRBJ2-7	-	CASSSEFSYEQYF	TGTGCCAGCAGCTCCGAGTTTAGCTACGAGCAGTACTTC
TRBV19	-	TRBJ2-5	-	CASSMGWGQTQETQYF	TGTGCCAGTAGTATGGGTTGGGGCCAGACCCAAGAGACCCAGTACTTC
TRBV28	-	TRBJ1-1	-	CASSFAGIAEAFF	TGTGCCAGCAGTTTCGCGGGGATAGCTGAAGCTTTCTTT
TRBV29-1	-	TRBJ2-7	-	CSGGRGAVYEQYF	TGCAGCGGCGGTAGGGGGGCCGTCTACGAGCAGTACTTC
TRBV10-2	-	TRBJ2-5	-	CASRGPDSLGKYQETQYF	TGCGCCAGCAGGGGCCCCGACTCCCTTGGGAAGTACCAAGAGACCCAGTACTTC
TRBV7-9	-	TRBJ1-1	-	CASSLARGQGKGPEAFF	TGTGCCAGCAGCTTAGCTAGAGGCCAGGGTAAAGGACCTGAAGCTTTCTTT
TRBV6-6	-	TRBJ1-4	-	CASTRGGGEKLFF	TGTGCCAGCACACGGGGGGGAGGTGAAAAACTGTTTTTT
TRBV27	-	TRBJ2-7	-	CASSLTTEQLSYEQYF	TGTGCCAGCAGTTTAACGACAGAACAACTTTCCTACGAGCAGTACTTC
TRBV7-8	-	TRBJ2-7	-	CASSFGYVYEQYF	TGTGCCAGCAGCTTCGGCTACGTCTACGAGCAGTACTTC
TRBV7-2	TRBD2	TRBJ2-5	once	CASSLVREIGETQYF	TGTGCCAGCAGCTTAGTGCGGGAGATAGGGGAGACCCAGTACTTC
TRBV6-5	-	TRBJ2-7	-	CASSYAAPGQGYEQYF	TGTGCCAGCAGTTACGCCGCCCCAGGGCAGGGCTACGAGCAGTACTTC
TRBV19	TRBD2	TRBJ2-1	once	CASSPTSGALNEQFF	TGTGCCAGTAGTCCCACTAGCGGGGCCCTCAATGAGCAGTTCTTC
TRBV7-9	-	TRBJ2-2	-	CASSLTQTGELFF	TGTGCCAGCAGCTTGACGCAAACCGGGGAGCTGTTTTTT
TRBV30	-	TRBJ1-2	-	CAWSVTAPGYTF	TGTGCCTGGAGTGTCACAGCCCCTGGCTACACCTTC
TRBV27	TRBD1	TRBJ2-1	-	CASSLTGGETYNEQFF	TGTGCCAGCAGTTTGACAGGGGGAGAAACCTACAATGAGCAGTTCTTC
TRBV7-9	TRBD1	TRBJ1-1	once	CASSLWGTANTEAFF	TGTGCCAGCAGCTTATGGGGGACAGCGAACACTGAAGCTTTCTTT
TRBV7-7	TRBD2	TRBJ2-2	-	CASAANPGGTGELFF	TGTGCTAGCGCAGCCAACCCGGGGGGCACCGGGGAGCTGTTTTTT
TRBV6-5	-	TRBJ2-4	-	CASSYRVRGDKNIQYF	TGTGCCAGCAGTTACAGGGTGCGGGGCGACAAAAACATTCAGTACTTC
TRBV5-6	TRBD1	TRBJ1-1	-	CASSSKTGMNTEAFF	TGTGCCAGCAGCTCGAAGACAGGGATGAACACTGAAGCTTTCTTT
TRBV19	-	TRBJ1-2	-	CASRNLKGSPGGYGYTF	TGTGCCAGTAGGAATCTCAAGGGGAGCCCGGGAGGCTATGGCTACACCTTC
TRBV7-9	TRBD2	TRBJ2-5	-	CASSSSGGSETQYF	TGTGCCAGCAGCTCGAGCGGGGGGTCGGAGACCCAGTACTTC
TRBV6-5	-	TRBJ2-1	once	CASTDILEQFF	TGTGCCAGCACCGATATACTTGAGCAGTTCTTC